The 21 T cell receptor beta chains below come from one sample, sequenced in a study of shared clonotypes between healthy human individuals (dated by TCRdb to 2018 to 2020). Libraries were constructed by the immunoSEQ multiplex PCR assay. Here the immuneACCESS table is served through TCRdb, limited to in-frame sequences with V and J called. Missing clones are a known gap in these copies; in checked studies unresolved V genes cover under half, and the rest lacks a known reason. The sample data list 2 million to 3 million clones, and around nine tenths of these were observed just once. In total, the top ten clones hold around 0.15% of the sample. The sample consisted of naive CD4+ T cells sorted from blood. Reading the label with the study, this specimen's cell subset or site is: CD45RA+ positively selected. The receptors here all came from a man aged 18 to 30 in good health.

The chain is built from TRBV10-3 and TRBJ2-7; no clear D. CDR1 and CDR2 (germline): ENHRY, SYGVKD. V lost 11 bases and J lost 5, with 16 bases in between. The CDR3 loop spans 12 amino acids. The chain's CDR3 is CACRTSNHEQYF. The DNA of the CDR3 is TGTGCCTGTCGTACGAGCAACCACGAGCAGTACTTC.

The genes are TRBV5-1 and TRBJ1-1; 8 bases are shared with TRBD1. The CDR3 covers 16 residues. The J segment lost 5 bases and the V segment lost 4 bases, leaving 13 bases of the junction unmatched. Per the germline V gene, CDR1 is SGHRS and CDR2 is YFSETQ. CDR3 DNA sequence: TGCGCCAGCAGCCTTGGTCGGGCAGGGGGCGGAACTGAAGCTTTCTTT. Protein product: CASSLGRAGGGTEAFF. The full variable domain, in which reference TRBV5-1 and TRBJ1-1 provide the parts outside the CDR3, is KAGVTQTPRYLIKTRGQQVTLSCSPISGHRSVSWYQQTPGQGLQFLFEYFSETQRNKGNFPGRFSGRQFSNSRSEMNVSTLELGDSALYLCASSLGRAGGGTEAFFGQGTRLTVV.

V is TRBV2 and J is TRBJ2-7; 9 bases match TRBD1. The CDR3 loop spans 14 amino acids. CDR1 is SNHLY, CDR2 FYNNEI, per germline. V lost 6 bases, J lost 3 bases, and 6 bases stayed unmatched. CDR3 amino acids: CASRSETGGYEQYF. CDR3 nucleotides: TGTGCCAGCAGGAGTGAGACAGGGGGCTACGAGCAGTACTTC. Drawing the rest from reference TRBV2 and TRBJ2-7, the complete variable domain is EPEVTQTPSHQVTQMGQEVILRCVPISNHLYFYWYRQILGQKVEFLVSFYNNEISEKSEIFDDQFSVERPDGSNFTLKIRSTKLEDSAMYFCASRSETGGYEQYFGPGTRLTVT.

V is TRBV11-3 and J is TRBJ2-5; D tentatively reads TRBD1 or TRBD2 (6 bases each). Germline lookup yields CDR1 SGHNT and CDR2 YENEEA. Trimming cost V 2 bases and J 2 bases, with 15 bases left between them. CDR3 length equals 16 residues. CDR3 DNA: TGTGCCAGCAGCTTAAGGGGGGCTACTATTCAAGAGACCCAGTACTTC. It codes for CASSLRGATIQETQYF.

The CDR3 bases are TGTGCCAGCAGCGTAGGCCGACAGAGAGGCACAGATACGCAGTATTTT. This sequence encodes CASSVGRQRGTDTQYF. The gene calls are TRBV9 and TRBJ2-3, with a weak D call TRBD1 (5 bases). Germline CDR1 reads SGDLS; CDR2 reads YYNGEE. Between the trimmed V and J ends, which lost 0 bases and 1 base, there was a span of 12 bases. The CDR3 spans 16 residues.

The genes are TRBV10-3 and TRBJ1-2, with unresolved D. Trimming took 6 bases from V and 0 from J, leaving 11 bases between them. This CDR3 contains 14 residues. CDR1 and CDR2 from the germline V gene are ENHRY and SYGVKD. CDR3 sequence reads: CAIRSLDTNYGYTF. CDR3 nucleotide sequence: TGTGCCATCAGATCTTTGGATACTAACTATGGCTACACCTTC.

The J gene is TRBJ2-3, the V gene TRBV4-1; D uncertain. The germline V and J ends were trimmed by 0 bases and 6 bases, with 19 bases remaining between them. This CDR3 has 17 residues. Germline assignment: CDR1 MGHRA and CDR2 YSYEKL. The CDR3 coding sequence is TGCGCCAGCAGCCAAGATGCCAGCCTGACCGTTCGGGATACGCAGTATTTT. It translates to CASSQDASLTVRDTQYF.

The genes are TRBV6-6 and TRBJ1-3, with D perhaps matching TRBD1 (6 bases). Germline assignment: CDR1 MNHNY and CDR2 SVGAGI (reference sequence). V gave up 10 bases and J gave up 0 bases, with 13 bases separating them. This CDR3 has 14 amino acids. CDR3 region: CATRGGASGNTIYF. The DNA for the CDR3 is TGTGCCACTCGGGGGGGGGCCTCTGGAAACACCATATATTTT.

The chain uses TRBV7-6 and TRBJ1-5; D is undetermined. V lost 5 bases and J 2 bases, leaving 10 bases between the germline ends. The germline V gene has CDR1 SGHVS and CDR2 FNYEAQ. The CDR3 totals 14 residues. The CDR3 protein is CASSLGRGNQPQHF. Here the CDR3 DNA reads TGTGCCAGCAGCCTGGGGAGGGGCAATCAGCCCCAGCATTTT.

The chain employs TRBV9 and TRBJ2-2; 9 bases fit TRBD1. Trimming cost V 4 bases and J 2 bases; bases outside gene matches: 15. The CDR3 has 19 amino acids. CDR1 and CDR2 from the germline V gene are SGDLS and YYNGEE. In DNA, the CDR3 is TGTGCCAGCAGCCCGAGGCCGGGACAGGGTAACCAAAACACCGGGGAGCTGTTTTTT. This gives the protein CASSPRPGQGNQNTGELFF.

CDR3 loop: CASGRQGLDKNIQYF. In nucleotides, the CDR3 is TGTGCCAGCGGGAGACAGGGCCTTGACAAAAACATTCAGTACTTC. This chain joins TRBV2 and TRBJ2-4; 7 nucleotides agree with TRBD1. Germline V gene data show CDR1 as SNHLY and CDR2 as FYNNEI. V lost 8 bases to trimming and J lost 3 bases; unmatched junction nucleotides: 10. This CDR3 is 15 amino acids long.

Details on this clone: Within the sample, other DNA sequences also encode this same CDR3. The chain couples TRBV7-2 to TRBJ2-5; 7 bases are shared with TRBD1. Losses at the gene ends were 2 bases for V and 4 bases for J; bases not matched to a gene: 4. CDR3 size: 14 residues. Germline V gives CDR1 SGHTA, CDR2 FQGNSA. CDR3 bases: TGTGCCAGCAGCTTAAACAGGGGCGGAGAGACCCAGTACTTC. Translation gives CASSLNRGGETQYF. Together with reference TRBV7-2 and TRBJ2-5, the CDR3 gives the full variable domain: GAGVSQSPSNKVTEKGKDVELRCDPISGHTALYWYRQSLGQGLEFLIYFQGNSAPDKSGLPSDRFSAERTGGSVSTLTIQRTQQEDSAVYLCASSLNRGGETQYFGPGTRLLVL.

The CDR3 region has the DNA TGTGCCTGGAGGCCCCCGACGGTCTACGAGCAGTACTTC. Protein: CAWRPPTVYEQYF. V gene TRBV30 combines with J gene TRBJ2-7, with no clear D. CDR1 GTSNPN and CDR2 SVGIG come from the germline V gene (reference sequence). The ends were cut back, 3 bases at V and 3 bases at J, with 12 bases in the middle. The CDR3 sequence is 13 residues long.

Points on this clone: Other DNA sequences in this specimen translate into the identical CDR3. The chain joins TRBV19 to TRBJ1-5; no clear D. CDR1 and CDR2 from the germline V gene are LNHDA and SQIVND (reference sequence). CDR3 length: 13 amino acids. Trimming left V 4 bases short and J 3 bases short, with 7 bases between. CDR3: CASSRQLNQPQHF. DNA for the CDR3: TGTGCCAGTAGTAGGCAGCTCAATCAGCCCCAGCATTTT.

This chain joins TRBV5-4 and TRBJ2-3; tentatively, D is TRBD2 (5 bases). V gave up 4 bases and J gave up 2 bases, with 11 bases separating them. Germline CDR1 reads SGHNT; CDR2 reads YYREEE (reference sequence). This CDR3 region has 14 residues. The CDR3 bases are TGTGCCAGCAGCCCTAGCACAGTCACAGATACGCAGTATTTT. This translates into CASSPSTVTDTQYF.

The chain is built from TRBV30 and TRBJ1-1; D unclear. Germline loops: CDR1 GTSNPN, CDR2 SVGIG (reference sequence). Between the trimmed V and J ends, which lost 0 bases and 4 bases, there was a span of 15 bases. This CDR3 has 15 residues. CDR3 residues: CAWSVYGVKSTEAFF. The CDR3 DNA follows: TGTGCCTGGAGTGTCTACGGGGTAAAGAGCACTGAAGCTTTCTTT.

This chain connects TRBV29-1 to TRBJ1-2; D remains unclear. CDR3 size: 14 residues. Germline V gives CDR1 SQVTM, CDR2 ANQGSEA. Trimming shortened V by 3 bases and J by 0 bases, and 11 bases separated the two germline ends. CDR3 sequence reads: CSVDKQETNYGYTF. In DNA form, the CDR3 reads TGCAGCGTTGATAAGCAGGAGACTAACTATGGCTACACCTTC.

This chain joins TRBV5-6 and TRBJ2-7, with D perhaps TRBD1 (6 bases). The CDR3 has 16 amino acids. The V end was cut by 3 bases, the J end by 0 bases, with 16 bases between. The germline V gene has CDR1 SGHDT and CDR2 YYEEEE. In nucleotides, the CDR3 is TGTGCCAGCAGCTCGTTCGGACAGCACTACTCCTACGAGCAGTACTTC. As protein: CASSSFGQHYSYEQYF.

The rearrangement links TRBV11-2 to TRBJ1-6; D not certain. CDR3 length: 15 residues. Germline V gene sequence: CDR1 SGHAT, CDR2 FQNNGV. V was cut by 5 bases and J by 0 bases, with 8 bases left in between. CDR3 in amino acids: CASSGSSSYNSPLHF. The DNA for the CDR3 is TGTGCCAGCAGCGGGTCGAGCTCCTATAATTCACCCCTCCACTTT.

This clone has only a few counts. The same CDR3 also results from other DNA sequences found in this sample. The CDR3 DNA follows: TGCAGCGTTGAACGGAACACTGAAGCTTTCTTT. Translation: CSVERNTEAFF. The chain couples TRBV29-1 to TRBJ1-1, with unresolved D. Germline CDR1 SQVTM, CDR2 ANQGSEA. Trimming cost V 2 bases and J 1 base, with 2 bases left between them. The CDR3 runs to 11 residues.

The chain joins TRBV10-1 to TRBJ2-7; 7 bases are a match to TRBD2. V shed 7 bases, J shed 10 bases, and the junction held 16 bases outside the gene matches. The CDR3 length is 14 residues. The V gene's germline CDR1 is WNHNN and CDR2 SYGVQD (reference sequence). The CDR3, as DNA: TGCGCCAGCACCCCCAGCGCGGGAGAGGTGGAACAGTACTTC. This encodes CASTPSAGEVEQYF.